The source of this TCR beta chain is a study of blood T cell repertoires in COVID-19. Background on the study: Donors in the United States, Italy and Spain gave samples during acute or convalescent COVID-19.

The Seattle patients joined while their infection was active and were tracked longitudinally afterward. The germline V gene encodes CDR1 KGHDR and CDR2 SFDVKD. V shed 4 bases, J shed 2 bases, and the junction held 5 bases outside the gene matches. The CDR3 contains 15 residues. As handled by the study authors: Quantification of nucleated cells was approximated via reference gene primer amplification. The assay was immunoSEQ multiplex PCR, and TCRdb's table has in-frame clones only and misses some. V, J and clone size are those of that table, while D and trimming were read from the DNA. The sample contains 180,000 or so clones, around four fifths of which appear only once.

The chain links TRBV24-1 to TRBJ2-3, with TRBD2 matching over 7 bases. Sequencing was done on a sample of peripheral blood. This TCR derives from a middle-aged woman with COVID-19, enrolled during active disease. This CDR3 reads CATSDPGGITDTQYF. In DNA, the CDR3 is TGTGCCACCAGTGACCCGGGAGGTATCACAGATACGCAGTATTTT.